This entry features one T cell receptor (beta chain) sequence. Its antigen remains unidentified. This sample was included in a study of cytomegalovirus exposure and HLA in healthy donors. Study-level background: Earlier sequencing of around 190 million T cells yielded 95 million to 120 million unique TCR beta sequences. The Caucasian-associated ancestry cluster contained 81% of the approximately 400 genotyped donors.

CDR1 is SGHAT and CDR2 is FQNNGV in the germline V gene. The CDR3 loop spans 17 amino acids. Trimming took 1 base from V and 1 from J; bases not matched to a gene: 7. 13 Jbeta primers and 60 Vbeta primers were used for the PCR. Assay: immunoSEQ multiplex PCR; the TCRdb copy retains only in-frame clones and omits some. The table records approximately 170,000 clones, 85% of them present only once. Findings and limits, study-wide: An observed cluster of highly shared sequence variants was recorded as a likely sequencing artifact. Reports indicated that the classifier achieved high specificity and sensitivity in diagnosing cytomegalovirus status.

The sequence came from a boy aged 2 to 10 in good health and CMV-seronegative. The gene calls are TRBV11-2 and TRBJ2-5, with 9 bases aligning to TRBD2. The sample consisted of PBMCs. CDR3 region: CASSLGASGIFQETQYF. The CDR3, as DNA: TGTGCCAGCAGCTTAGGAGCTAGCGGGATTTTCCAAGAGACCCAGTACTTC.